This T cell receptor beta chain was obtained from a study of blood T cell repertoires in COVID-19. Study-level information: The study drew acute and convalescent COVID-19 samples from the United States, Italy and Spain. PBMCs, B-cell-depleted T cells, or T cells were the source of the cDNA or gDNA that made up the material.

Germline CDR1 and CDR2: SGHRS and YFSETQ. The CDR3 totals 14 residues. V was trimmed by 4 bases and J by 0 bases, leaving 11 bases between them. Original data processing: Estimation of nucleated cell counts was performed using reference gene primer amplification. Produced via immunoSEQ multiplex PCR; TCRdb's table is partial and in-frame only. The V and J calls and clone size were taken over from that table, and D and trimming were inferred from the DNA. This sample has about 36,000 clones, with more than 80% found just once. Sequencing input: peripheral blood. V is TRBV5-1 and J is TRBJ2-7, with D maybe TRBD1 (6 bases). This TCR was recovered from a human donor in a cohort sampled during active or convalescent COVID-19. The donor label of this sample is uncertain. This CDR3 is CASSPRDTSYEQYF. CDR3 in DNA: TGCGCCAGCAGCCCCCGGGACACCTCCTACGAGCAGTACTTC.